A single sample gave rise to the 18 T cell receptor beta chains below, sequenced in a study of shared clonotypes between healthy human individuals. Produced via immunoSEQ multiplex PCR; TCRdb's table is partial and in-frame only. The table records approximately 2.5 million clones, 85% to 95% of them present only once. The specimen sequenced was naive CD4+ T cells sorted from blood. Subset indicated: CD45RA+ positively selected. Receptors were obtained from a man between 18 and 29 years old in good health.

The CDR3 region has the DNA TGCGCCAGCAGCTTGGGCGGGACTCCTGAAGATACGCAGTATTTT. Its translation is CASSLGGTPEDTQYF. The chain employs TRBV5-1 and TRBJ2-3, with TRBD2 as a possible D gene (6 bases). Germline V gives CDR1 SGHRS, CDR2 YFSETQ. V was shortened by 0 bases and J by 5 bases, with 13 bases between the two germline ends. This CDR3 has 15 amino acids.

The chain joins TRBV7-2 to TRBJ2-7; 10 bases line up with TRBD2. The ends lost 5 bases at V and 3 bases at J; junction bases unmatched: 7. This CDR3 spans 15 amino acids. Germline V CDR1 and CDR2: SGHTA, FQGNSA. The CDR3 loop is CASSQRTSGNYEQYF. The CDR3 DNA is TGTGCCAGCAGCCAAAGGACTAGCGGCAACTACGAGCAGTACTTC.

Note on this clone: At the DNA level, this CDR3 is encoded by other sequences in the same sample as well. The V and J genes are TRBV5-1 and TRBJ2-3; D gene uncertain. With 0 bases removed from V and 0 bases from J, the gap between germline ends came to 8 bases. The CDR3 sequence is 15 residues long. Germline V CDR1 and CDR2: SGHRS, YFSETQ. The CDR3, as DNA: TGCGCCAGCAGCTTGGGTTCAGGCAGCACAGATACGCAGTATTTT. This encodes CASSLGSGSTDTQYF.

The chain has TRBV7-6 and TRBJ1-4; maybe TRBD1 (6 bases). There are 14 residues in the CDR3. V lost 3 bases to trimming and J lost 5 bases, with 10 bases between them. CDR1 SGHVS and CDR2 FNYEAQ come from the germline V gene. CDR3: CASSLTGVNEKLFF. Here the CDR3 DNA reads TGTGCCAGCAGCTTGACAGGAGTAAATGAAAAACTGTTTTTT. Full variable domain (missing parts from reference TRBV7-6 and TRBJ1-4): GAGVSQSPRYKVTKRGQDVALRCDPISGHVSLYWYRQALGQGPEFLTYFNYEAQQDKSGLPNDRFSAERPEGSISTLTIQRTEQRDSAMYRCASSLTGVNEKLFFGSGTQLSVL.

This clone was observed a single time. CDR3 protein: CASSLGGLGGNTIYF. DNA of the CDR3: TGTGCCAGCAGCTTAGGGGGTCTGGGTGGAAACACCATATATTTT. The chain employs TRBV7-3 and TRBJ1-3; D is possibly TRBD1 (5 bases). Trimming shortened V by 2 bases and J by 3 bases, and 11 bases separated the two germline ends. The CDR3 covers 15 residues. The germline V gene encodes CDR1 SGHTA and CDR2 FQGTGA.

The V call is TRBV10-1, the J call TRBJ2-3; D is ambiguous. The CDR3 spans 14 residues. Germline CDR1 WNHNN, CDR2 SYGVQD (reference sequence). The germline V and J ends were trimmed by 0 bases and 7 bases, with 11 bases remaining between them. The CDR3 bases are TGCGCCAGCAGTGAGTCGGTCTTAGTAAATACGCAGTATTTT. This sequence encodes CASSESVLVNTQYF.

Only one count was recorded for this clone. The chain has TRBV30 and TRBJ2-7; D is uncertain. The CDR3 is 12 residues long. Germline-derived CDR1 and CDR2 are GTSNPN and SVGIG (reference sequence). With 6 bases removed from V and 2 bases from J, the gap between germline ends came to 11 bases. CDR3 sequence reads: CACRHHTYEQYF. As DNA, the CDR3 is TGTGCCTGCCGGCACCATACCTACGAGCAGTACTTC.

V gene TRBV28 combines with J gene TRBJ1-5; TRBD1 aligns across 10 bases. Germline V gene sequence: CDR1 MDHEN, CDR2 SYDVKM. The length of the CDR3 is 15 residues. The V and J ends lost 4 bases and 6 bases, in that order; junction bases with no gene match: 6. DNA of the CDR3: TGTGCCAGCAGTTCTGGGACAGGGGATAGTCAGCCCCAGCATTTT. As protein: CASSSGTGDSQPQHF.

The V call is TRBV5-6, the J call TRBJ1-3; D unresolved. The CDR3 loop spans 12 amino acids. Trimming pared 2 bases from V and 9 bases from J, leaving 9 bases between. In germline, CDR1 is SGHDT, CDR2 YYEEEE. This chain's CDR3 is CASSFGLSTIYF. CDR3 DNA: TGTGCCAGCAGCTTTGGGTTGAGCACCATATATTTT.

As for this clone: This sample also contains other DNA sequences that code for the same CDR3. The chain combines TRBV7-9 with TRBJ1-2; D unresolved. Germline V lookup: CDR1 SEHNR, CDR2 FQNEAQ (reference sequence). The CDR3 contains 13 residues. Trimming took 4 bases from V and 2 from J, leaving 8 bases between them. CDR3 sequence: CASSSTANYGYTF. The CDR3 DNA reads TGTGCCAGCAGCTCCACAGCGAACTATGGCTACACCTTC.

With respect to this clone: Different DNA sequences within this sample yield the same CDR3. The chain couples TRBV28 to TRBJ1-3, with no clear D. CDR3 length: 14 residues. The ends were cut back, 4 bases at V and 1 base at J, with 8 bases in the middle. Germline V CDR1 and CDR2: MDHEN, SYDVKM. In DNA form, the CDR3 reads TGTGCCAGCAGTTCCCCCGCATCTGGAAACACCATATATTTT. Amino acids: CASSSPASGNTIYF.

This clone is a singleton in its sample. The chain recombines TRBV6-6 with TRBJ1-2; tentative D call: TRBD1 (6 bases). V lost 7 bases to trimming and J lost 2 bases, with 14 bases between them. This CDR3 region has 14 residues. Germline V gene sequence: CDR1 MNHNY, CDR2 SVGAGI (reference sequence). In DNA, the CDR3 is TGTGCCAGCACCCCCGAGACAGGAAACTATGGCTACACCTTC. Its translation: CASTPETGNYGYTF.

As for this clone: The sample contains more than one DNA sequence encoding this CDR3. The rearrangement joins TRBV28 to TRBJ1-2; D is uncertain. The CDR3 is made up of 12 amino acids. Per germline, CDR1 MDHEN and CDR2 SYDVKM. V gave up 5 bases and J gave up 4 bases, with 8 bases separating them. CDR3: CASSPTLYGYTF. CDR3 coding DNA: TGTGCCAGCAGTCCCACTCTCTATGGCTACACCTTC.

The chain joins TRBV7-9 to TRBJ2-2; 7 nucleotides agree with TRBD1. The germline CDR1 and CDR2 sequences are SEHNR and FQNEAQ (reference sequence). The trim removed 5 bases at V and 3 bases at J, leaving 9 bases unmatched. There are 16 residues in the CDR3. In DNA, the CDR3 is TGTGCCAGCAGCCTCCGGATGGGGACAGACACCGGGGAGCTGTTTTTT. This sequence encodes CASSLRMGTDTGELFF. Based on the CDR3 plus reference TRBV7-9 and TRBJ2-2, the full variable domain is DTGVSQNPRHKITKRGQNVTFRCDPISEHNRLYWYRQTLGQGPEFLTYFQNEAQLEKSRLLSDRFSAERPKGSFSTLEIQRTEQGDSAMYLCASSLRMGTDTGELFFGEGSRLTVL.

The chain joins TRBV7-2 to TRBJ2-5; possibly TRBD2 for D (5 bases). Trimming pared 5 bases from V and 0 bases from J, leaving 13 bases between. The CDR3 totals 15 residues. The germline CDR1 and CDR2 sequences are SGHTA and FQGNSA. This chain's CDR3 is CASSTFSGNQETQYF. CDR3 bases: TGTGCCAGCAGCACCTTTTCGGGGAACCAAGAGACCCAGTACTTC.

The chain uses TRBV19 and TRBJ2-1; D unresolved. The germline gives CDR1 LNHDA, CDR2 SQIVND (reference sequence). The CDR3 runs to 12 residues. The V end was cut by 3 bases, the J end by 1 base, with 1 base between. Here the CDR3 reads CASSMSYNEQFF. CDR3 DNA sequence: TGTGCCAGTAGTATGTCCTACAATGAGCAGTTCTTC.

The V call is TRBV28, the J call TRBJ1-5; tentative D call: TRBD1 (5 bases). The germline gives CDR1 MDHEN, CDR2 SYDVKM. V lost 2 bases and J lost 1, with 12 bases in between. This CDR3 is built from 16 residues. The CDR3 coding sequence is TGTGCCAGCAGTTTACGAGTAGGGGTGAGCAATCAGCCCCAGCATTTT. Translating gives CASSLRVGVSNQPQHF.

The chain employs TRBV25-1 and TRBJ1-4; TRBD1 agrees at 8 bases. The CDR3 contains 16 residues. Trimming at V came to 5 bases and at J to 3 bases, leaving 8 bases not matched to a gene. The germline gives CDR1 MGHDK, CDR2 SYGVNS. The CDR3 DNA is TGTGCCAGCAGTTCTGCCGGGACAGGCCCTAATGAAAAACTGTTTTTT. This gives the protein CASSSAGTGPNEKLFF.